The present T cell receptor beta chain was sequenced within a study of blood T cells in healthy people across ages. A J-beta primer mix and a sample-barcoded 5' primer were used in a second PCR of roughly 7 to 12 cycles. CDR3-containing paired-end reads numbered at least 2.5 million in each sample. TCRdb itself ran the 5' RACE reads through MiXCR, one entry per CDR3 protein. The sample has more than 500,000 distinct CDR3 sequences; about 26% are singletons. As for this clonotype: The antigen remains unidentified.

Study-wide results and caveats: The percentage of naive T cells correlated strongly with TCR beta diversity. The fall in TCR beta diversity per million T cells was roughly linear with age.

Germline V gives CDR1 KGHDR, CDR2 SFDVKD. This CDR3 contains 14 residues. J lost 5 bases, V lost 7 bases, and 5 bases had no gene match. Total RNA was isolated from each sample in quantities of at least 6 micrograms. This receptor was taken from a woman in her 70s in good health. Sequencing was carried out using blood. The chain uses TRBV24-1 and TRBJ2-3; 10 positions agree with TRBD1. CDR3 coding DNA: TGTGCCACCAGCGGGACAGGGGAGGGAGATACGCAGTATTTT. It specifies CATSGTGEGDTQYF.